This T cell receptor (beta chain) was observed in a study of technical replicates of blood from several donors. The repertoire was sequenced with immunoSEQ multiplex PCR; TCRdb's copy has only in-frame clones and lacks some. The table includes around 90,000 clones, around 94% detected once. V was pared by 3 bases and J by 2 bases, with 11 bases between. Germline assignment: CDR1 SEHNR and CDR2 FQNEAQ (reference sequence). CDR3 length: 14 amino acids. Sequences were obtained from T cells isolated from PBMCs. The source of this sequence is a human donor in good health. The chain couples TRBV7-9 to TRBJ2-7; the D gene is possibly TRBD2 (6 bases). Written as DNA, the CDR3 is TGTGCCAGCAGCTTGCCGGGGGTCGCCTACGAGCAGTACTTC. The encoded protein is CASSLPGVAYEQYF.